A single sample gave rise to the 27 T cell receptor beta chains below, sequenced in a study of T-cell memory formation after mild COVID-19. TCRdb recomputed calls from the 5' RACE reads with MiXCR, one row per CDR3 protein. The repertoire consists of 250,000 to 300,000 distinct CDR3 sequences, with about 16% occurring once and the leading ten covering roughly 24%. The sequencing sample was made of PBMCs or a T cell subset sorted from them (not recorded which). The receptors were sampled from a man between 18 and 35 years old who had mild COVID-19 (a few samples of this study predate the infection). Cell type and time point are not known.

The genes are TRBV4-1 and TRBJ2-7; the D is unclear. The CDR3 loop spans 14 amino acids. Trimming stripped 4 bases from V and 3 bases from J, with 13 bases between. Germline CDR1 and CDR2: MGHRA and YSYEKL. Written as DNA, the CDR3 is TGCGCCAGCAGCCTCTCCTCGACATACTACGAGCAGTACTTC. It encodes CASSLSSTYYEQYF.

V and J are TRBV7-9 and TRBJ2-1; D is ambiguous. Germline assignment: CDR1 SEHNR and CDR2 FQNEAQ (reference sequence). V dropped 4 bases and J dropped 8 bases, with 9 bases sitting between them. The CDR3 contains 12 residues. As DNA, the CDR3 is TGTGCCAGCAGCTCCGGAACCTATGAGCAGTTCTTC. Its protein product is CASSSGTYEQFF.

This clonotype has a handful of counts. This CDR3 is CASSSTGLALWEQYV. DNA of the CDR3: TGTGCCAGCAGTTCCACGGGACTAGCGCTCTGGGAGCAGTACGTC. The rearrangement uses TRBV27 and TRBJ2-7; TRBD2 matches at 10 bases. Unmatched junction bases numbered 10, after V lost 4 bases and J lost 7 bases. CDR1 MNHEY and CDR2 SMNVEV come from the germline V gene (reference sequence). This CDR3 comprises 15 residues.

This clonotype has a count of ten or more. CDR3: CASSVAQGANTGELFF. Written as DNA, the CDR3 is TGTGCCAGCAGTGTTGCACAGGGCGCGAACACCGGGGAGCTGTTTTTT. The chain uses TRBV6-4 and TRBJ2-2; tentative D call: TRBD1 (6 bases). CDR1 and CDR2 (germline): MRHNA, SNTAGT. V lost 4 bases to trimming and J lost 0 bases, with 12 bases between them. This CDR3 contains 16 residues.

This clonotype was seen a handful of times. The rearrangement joins TRBV12-3 or TRBV12-4 to TRBJ2-1, with TRBD2 matching over 9 bases. V lost 1 base and J lost 9; bases outside the gene matches: 7. CDR3 size: 15 residues. The CDR3 reads CASSLGGGGAGEQFF. The CDR3 DNA reads TGTGCCAGCAGTTTAGGTGGCGGGGGGGCTGGTGAGCAGTTCTTC.

The chain uses TRBV19 and TRBJ2-3, with D maybe TRBD2 (6 bases). Germline V gives CDR1 LNHDA, CDR2 SQIVND (reference sequence). V was pared by 9 bases and J by 6 bases, with 10 bases between. CDR3 length: 11 amino acids. The DNA for the CDR3 is TGTGCCAGCACTGGGGGGGATACGCAGTATTTT. Its translation is CASTGGDTQYF.

V usage is TRBV6-1 and J usage is TRBJ1-2; a possible D gene is TRBD1 (6 bases). Per the germline V gene, CDR1 is MNHNS and CDR2 is SASEGT. V was shortened by 7 bases and J by 3 bases, with 15 bases between the two germline ends. The length of the CDR3 is 14 residues. The DNA of the CDR3 is TGTGCCAGCACCCCATCGGGGGGCGACTATGGCTACACCTTC. This sequence encodes CASTPSGGDYGYTF.

This chain uses TRBV12-5 with TRBJ2-3; 12 bases match TRBD2. The CDR3 consists of 16 residues. Per the germline V gene, CDR1 is LGHNT and CDR2 is FRNRAP. V lost 4 bases, J lost 3 bases, and 5 bases stayed unmatched. CDR3 coding DNA: TGTGCTAGTGGTTCCGGACTAGCGGGGCAGACAGATACGCAGTATTTT. Translated: CASGSGLAGQTDTQYF.

This clonotype came up a few times. The chain carries TRBV28 and TRBJ1-1; D is ambiguous. V was pared by 2 bases and J by 8 bases, with 15 bases between. CDR3 length: 14 residues. CDR1 is MDHEN, CDR2 SYDVKM, per germline. CDR3 nucleotides: TGTGCCAGCAGTTTACCCGTGGGAAGAGGCGAAGCTTTCTTT. This translates into CASSLPVGRGEAFF. Looking up the rest from reference TRBV28 and TRBJ1-1 gives the full variable domain: DVKVTQSSRYLVKRTGEKVFLECVQDMDHENMFWYRQDPGLGLRLIYFSYDVKMKEKGDIPEGYSVSREKKERFSLILESASTNQTSMYLCASSLPVGRGEAFFGQGTRLTVV.

This clonotype came up many times. The chain employs TRBV7-2 and TRBJ2-1, with D tentatively TRBD1 or TRBD2 (5 bases each). The CDR3 runs to 13 residues. Trimming cost V 1 base and J 9 bases, with 10 bases left between them. The germline gives CDR1 SGHTA, CDR2 FQGNSA. In DNA, the CDR3 is TGTGCCAGCAGCTTAGGACGGGGCAGTGAGCAGTTCTTC. Translating it yields CASSLGRGSEQFF.

There are a few counts of this clonotype. The V gene is TRBV19, the J gene TRBJ1-5; no reliable D call. The CDR3 is 13 amino acids. CDR1 LNHDA and CDR2 SQIVND come from the germline V gene (reference sequence). The germline V and J ends were trimmed by 6 bases and 7 bases, with 13 bases remaining between them. CDR3 sequence reads: CASSIRVLQPQHF. The CDR3 bases are TGTGCCAGTAGCATTAGGGTGTTGCAGCCCCAGCATTTT.

At least ten counts were recorded for this clonotype. The chain employs TRBV7-3 and TRBJ2-5; 9 bases are shared with TRBD2. The CDR3 consists of 15 residues. Unmatched junction bases numbered 6, after V lost 2 bases and J lost 5 bases. Germline V CDR1 and CDR2: SGHTA, FQGTGA. CDR3 in DNA: TGTGCCAGCAGCTTAGGCGGGGGGGCCGGGGAGACCCAGTACTTC. Translation gives CASSLGGGAGETQYF.

V and J are TRBV5-1 and TRBJ2-5; no reliable D call. Trimming shortened V by 0 bases and J by 5 bases, and 14 bases separated the two germline ends. The germline V gene has CDR1 SGHRS and CDR2 YFSETQ. CDR3 length: 15 residues. In DNA, the CDR3 is TGCGCCAGCAGCTTGGGTGCTAGTCTTTCCGAGACCCAGTACTTC. Amino acid sequence: CASSLGASLSETQYF. Drawing the rest from reference TRBV5-1 and TRBJ2-5, the complete variable domain is KAGVTQTPRYLIKTRGQQVTLSCSPISGHRSVSWYQQTPGQGLQFLFEYFSETQRNKGNFPGRFSGRQFSNSRSEMNVSTLELGDSALYLCASSLGASLSETQYFGPGTRLLVL.

This chain links TRBV5-6 with TRBJ2-1; TRBD1 aligns across 9 bases. This CDR3 spans 17 amino acids. With 0 bases clipped from V and 6 bases from J, the junction kept 10 bases outside the gene matches. CDR1 is SGHDT and CDR2 is YYEEEE in the germline V gene. The CDR3 sequence: CASSLVYLRDRVNEQFF. CDR3 nucleotide sequence: TGTGCCAGCAGCTTGGTCTACCTCCGGGACAGGGTCAATGAGCAGTTCTTC.

This chain links TRBV5-4 with TRBJ1-4; maybe TRBD1 (5 bases). Trimming removed 2 bases at V and 11 bases at J, with 16 bases between. Per the germline V gene, CDR1 is SGHNT and CDR2 is YYREEE (reference sequence). This CDR3 comprises 14 residues. The CDR3 coding sequence is TGTGCCAGCAGCTTAACAGGCTCAAACGAGAAACTGTTTTTT. Its protein product is CASSLTGSNEKLFF.

The table lists this clonotype with a few counts. The gene calls are TRBV5-1 and TRBJ1-2; TRBD1 is a possible D gene (5 bases). The CDR3 covers 12 residues. V lost 0 bases and J lost 6, with 6 bases in between. Germline CDR1 is SGHRS and CDR2 is YFSETQ. As DNA, the CDR3 is TGCGCCAGCAGCTTGGGACAGAATGGCTACACCTTC. Protein sequence: CASSLGQNGYTF.

This rearrangement joins TRBV4-3 to TRBJ1-2, with D uncertain. Germline CDR1 and CDR2: LGHNA and YSLEER. The CDR3 loop spans 15 amino acids. Trimming removed 4 bases from V and 2 bases from J, with 14 bases in between. The CDR3 nucleotides are TGCGCCAGCAGCCGAGAATTCGGTATGAACTATGGCTACACCTTC. Translated: CASSREFGMNYGYTF.

This clonotype was counted between two and nine times. The V and J genes are TRBV7-9 and TRBJ1-2; D may be TRBD1 (5 bases). Germline V CDR1 and CDR2: SEHNR, FQNEAQ (reference sequence). CDR3 length: 13 amino acids. Trimming pared 1 base from V and 4 bases from J, leaving 7 bases between. The CDR3 loop reads CASSLEDSYGYTF. Here the CDR3 DNA reads TGTGCCAGCAGCTTAGAAGACAGCTATGGCTACACCTTC.

This clonotype has just a few counts. The chain carries TRBV7-2 and TRBJ2-3; tentatively, D is TRBD2 (6 bases). Per germline, CDR1 SGHTA and CDR2 FQGNSA. The CDR3 sequence is 14 residues long. V lost 5 bases and J lost 1, with 10 bases in between. The CDR3 region has the DNA TGTGCCAGCAGCACCGGAGGGGGCACAGATACGCAGTATTTT. Amino acids: CASSTGGGTDTQYF. The full variable domain, its missing parts supplied by reference TRBV7-2 and TRBJ2-3, is GAGVSQSPSNKVTEKGKDVELRCDPISGHTALYWYRQSLGQGLEFLIYFQGNSAPDKSGLPSDRFSAERTGGSVSTLTIQRTQQEDSAVYLCASSTGGGTDTQYFGPGTRLTVL.

This chain links TRBV6-5 with TRBJ2-1; D ambiguous. This CDR3 contains 15 residues. Germline CDR1 MNHEY, CDR2 SVGAGI. The ends were cut back, 8 bases at V and 2 bases at J, with 16 bases in the middle. The DNA of the CDR3 is TGTGCCAGCCGTACGTGGGCGGACCCCTACAATGAGCAGTTCTTC. This translates into CASRTWADPYNEQFF.

V is TRBV7-8 and J is TRBJ2-1; the match to TRBD2 covers 14 bases. After removal of 5 bases from V and 6 bases from J, the junction contained 6 bases not matched to a gene. In germline, CDR1 is SGHVS, CDR2 FQNEAQ. This CDR3 spans 16 amino acids. Written as DNA, the CDR3 is TGTGCCAGCAGCCGACTAGCGGGGGGGCCGGGCAATGAGCAGTTCTTC. It is translated as CASSRLAGGPGNEQFF.

The V and J genes are TRBV20-1 and TRBJ2-7; D is unresolved. The length of the CDR3 is 13 residues. Germline V gene data show CDR1 as DFQATT and CDR2 as SNEGSKA (reference sequence). Trimming shortened V by 1 base and J by 0 bases, and 7 bases separated the two germline ends. The CDR3 protein is CSARGANSYEQYV. CDR3 nucleotide sequence: TGCAGTGCTAGAGGGGCGAACTCCTACGAGCAGTACGTC.

The chain recombines TRBV12-3 or TRBV12-4 with TRBJ1-5; D remains ambiguous. Trimming cost V 7 bases and J 0 bases, with 13 bases left between them. CDR3 size: 15 residues. The DNA for the CDR3 is TGTGCCAGCAAGTCGGAACTGATTAGCAATCAGCCCCAGCATTTT. This codes for CASKSELISNQPQHF.

The V gene is TRBV2, the J gene TRBJ2-3; possibly TRBD2 for D (6 bases). Trimming cost V 9 bases and J 0 bases, with 10 bases left between them. The CDR3 is 13 residues long. Germline values: CDR1 SNHLY, CDR2 FYNNEI. As DNA, the CDR3 is TGTGCCAGGCGGGGACGGAGCACAGATACGCAGTATTTT. Translating it yields CARRGRSTDTQYF.

CDR3 residues: CASSDPGSSSYNEQFF. The CDR3 region has the DNA TGTGCCAGCAGTGACCCAGGCTCCAGCTCCTACAATGAGCAGTTCTTC. The chain is built from TRBV2 and TRBJ2-1; D ambiguous. The CDR3 spans 16 residues. From germline, CDR1 is SNHLY and CDR2 FYNNEI. The V gene lost 3 bases and the J gene lost 0 bases, with 12 bases spanning the gap.

V is TRBV7-6 and J is TRBJ2-3; D might be TRBD1 (6 bases). Between the trimmed V and J ends, which lost 1 base and 1 base, there was a span of 27 bases. The germline V gene has CDR1 SGHVS and CDR2 FNYEAQ. The CDR3 is made up of 21 amino acids. This chain's CDR3 is CASSLDPVRPINSGGTDTQYF. In DNA form, the CDR3 reads TGTGCCAGCAGCTTAGACCCCGTCCGGCCTATCAACTCAGGGGGCACAGATACGCAGTATTTT.

The V call is TRBV7-2, the J call TRBJ2-5; no clear D gene. The CDR3 length is 11 residues. Germline CDR1 reads SGHTA; CDR2 reads FQGNSA. V was cut by 7 bases and J by 5 bases, with 8 bases left in between. The CDR3 DNA is TGTGCCAGCATCTTCTGGGAGACCCAGTACTTC. Its protein is CASIFWETQYF.